This T cell receptor beta chain was obtained from a study of beta chain features in type 1 diabetes. This clone has more than one count but fewer than ten. The target antigen is unknown. Study observations and caveats: Shortening of TCRB CDR3s, moderate but significant, appeared in all four CD4+ subsets of Type 1 diabetes patients. The study left unresolved whether HLA type influences TCRB rearrangement. VDJ junctions in type 1 diabetes patients carried more deletions and fewer insertions.

Since all of the isolated RNA was reverse transcribed, expressed TCRB transcripts were what got sequenced. Clones were sequenced by immunoSEQ multiplex PCR, and TCRdb holds only the in-frame ones, with some missing. The top ten clones hold less than 0.02% of a sample with more than 250,000 clones, over 12% of them seen once. Trimming cost V 4 bases and J 10 bases; bases outside gene matches: 10. Per germline, CDR1 MGHRA and CDR2 YSYEKL. The CDR3 totals 16 residues. Stem cell-like memory, regulatory, central memory and naive CD4+ cells were sorted via CD45RO/CCR7/CD25/CD127/CD95/CD27. The chain joins TRBV4-1 to TRBJ2-1, with 13 bases that match TRBD2. Source material: naive CD4+ T cells from blood. This clonotype was obtained from a man in his late teens or twenties with type 1 diabetes. The CDR3 sequence is CASSRRTSGGTREQFF. DNA of the CDR3: TGCGCCAGCAGCCGACGGACTAGCGGGGGAACGAGGGAGCAGTTCTTC.